This entry concerns a single T cell receptor beta chain. This sample was included in a study of shared clonotypes between healthy human individuals. From germline, CDR1 is MGHRA and CDR2 YSYEKL. Trimming took 3 bases from V and 8 from J; bases not matched to a gene: 6. The CDR3 loop spans 13 amino acids. Genomic DNA per cell subset filled all wells of several immunoSEQ plates. The repertoire was sequenced with immunoSEQ multiplex PCR; TCRdb's copy has only in-frame clones and lacks some. The table lists roughly 1.5 million clones, approximately 98% of them singletons, with around 0.47% in the top ten.

The chain carries TRBV4-1 and TRBJ1-2, with 7 bases that match TRBD1. Material: naive CD4+ T cells sorted from blood. Subset described: CD45RA+ positively selected. The receptor was isolated from a man aged 25-45 years in good health. This CDR3 reads CASSQTGLGGYTF. In DNA, the CDR3 is TGCGCCAGCAGCCAGACAGGGCTGGGCGGCTACACCTTC.